This entry lists 16 T cell receptor beta chains sequenced from one sample in a study of blood T cell repertoires in COVID-19 (dated by TCRdb to the early 2020s). The library was generated by the immunoSEQ multiplex PCR assay. Held by TCRdb, this immuneACCESS table contains in-frame sequences only and omits some clones. Under half of the omission traces to an unresolved V gene where checked; the cause of the rest is unknown. The sample profile shows some 270,000 clones; roughly 86% of them were found once. Jointly, the top ten make up roughly 8.5% of the sample. Sequences were obtained from peripheral blood. These TCRs come from a man aged 40-50 years with active or convalescent COVID-19.

J is TRBJ2-1 and V is TRBV24-1; maybe TRBD2 (6 bases). The V end lost 0 bases, the J end lost 6 bases, and 17 bases lay between the germline ends. Germline CDR1 and CDR2: KGHDR and SFDVKD. The CDR3 runs to 17 residues. As DNA, the CDR3 is TGTGCCACCAGTGATTTGTACGGGGGTAGGTTCCCCAATGAGCAGTTCTTC. This codes for CATSDLYGGRFPNEQFF.

This clone was recorded only once. V is TRBV9 and J is TRBJ2-7; maybe TRBD1 (5 bases). The CDR3 consists of 14 residues. Germline assignment: CDR1 SGDLS and CDR2 YYNGEE. V was pared by 0 bases and J by 3 bases, with 10 bases between. Here the CDR3 reads CASSVEGPDYEQYF. The DNA for the CDR3 is TGTGCCAGCAGCGTAGAGGGGCCCGACTACGAGCAGTACTTC.

This clone has only one observation. The chain employs TRBV5-1 and TRBJ2-5, with a possible D match to TRBD1 (6 bases). CDR1 is SGHRS and CDR2 is YFSETQ in the germline V gene. V gave up 0 bases and J gave up 3 bases, with 15 bases separating them. The CDR3 has 16 residues. DNA of the CDR3: TGCGCCAGCAGCTTGGGCCCTACAAACAGGGAAGAGACCCAGTACTTC. Amino acid sequence: CASSLGPTNREETQYF.

Worth noting for this clone: Other nucleotide sequences from this sample produce the same CDR3. This chain links TRBV9 with TRBJ2-1, with TRBD2 matching over 15 bases. V was pared by 2 bases and J by 3 bases, with 0 bases of the junction left unmatched. Per germline, CDR1 SGDLS and CDR2 YYNGEE. This CDR3 spans 16 amino acids. In DNA form, the CDR3 reads TGTGCCAGCAGCGTGGGACTAGCGGGGGGCTACAATGAGCAGTTCTTC. It yields the protein CASSVGLAGGYNEQFF.

This chain joins TRBV9 and TRBJ2-1; D remains unclear. Trimming left V 4 bases short and J 5 bases short, with 13 bases between. The germline V gene has CDR1 SGDLS and CDR2 YYNGEE. There are 14 residues in the CDR3. The CDR3 nucleotides are TGTGCCAGCAGCCCTCATGACATGCACAATGAGCAGTTCTTC. Its protein product is CASSPHDMHNEQFF.

This clone has a single count. The V gene is TRBV7-9, the J gene TRBJ1-2; perhaps TRBD1 as D (5 bases). The CDR3 consists of 15 residues. Germline CDR1 and CDR2: SEHNR and FQNEAQ (reference sequence). Trimming cost V 0 bases and J 8 bases, with 16 bases left between them. The CDR3 sequence is CASSLARGGSYGYTF. The CDR3 DNA sequence: TGTGCCAGCAGCTTAGCGCGGGGGGGAAGCTACGGCTACACCTTC.

This clone was seen only once. The chain uses TRBV4-1 and TRBJ2-6; D perhaps matches TRBD1 (5 bases). CDR3 length equals 18 residues. CDR1 MGHRA and CDR2 YSYEKL come from the germline V gene. V lost 1 base, J lost 2 bases, and 15 bases lay in between. The chain's CDR3 is CASSQGRQGNPGANVLTF. CDR3 coding DNA: TGCGCCAGCAGCCAAGGAAGGCAGGGCAACCCTGGGGCCAACGTCCTGACTTTC.

This chain links TRBV6-1 with TRBJ1-2; 7 positions agree with TRBD1. V was pared by 3 bases and J by 6 bases, with 7 bases of the junction left unmatched. The CDR3 is 14 amino acids. Germline CDR1 is MNHNS and CDR2 is SASEGT. CDR3 sequence (DNA): TGTGCCAGCAGTGATCCGACAGGGCGTAATGGCTACACCTTC. Its translation: CASSDPTGRNGYTF.

The chain combines TRBV6-5 with TRBJ1-5; D perhaps matches TRBD1 (6 bases). The CDR3 has 15 amino acids. The germline V and J ends were trimmed by 6 bases and 2 bases, with 14 bases remaining between them. Germline CDR1 reads MNHEY; CDR2 reads SVGAGI. This chain's CDR3 is CASRVRGEGNQPQHF. The DNA for the CDR3 is TGTGCCAGCAGAGTCAGGGGTGAGGGCAATCAGCCCCAGCATTTT.

In its sample, this clone was seen once. Other DNA sequences in this specimen translate into the identical CDR3. The chain joins TRBV5-1 to TRBJ1-6, with 8 bases lining up with TRBD1. Germline V gene lookup returns CDR1 SGHRS and CDR2 YFSETQ. The CDR3 is made up of 16 amino acids. The ends lost 0 bases at V and 8 bases at J; junction bases unmatched: 7. CDR3 sequence: CASSLGSGQGDSPLHF. The CDR3 DNA reads as TGCGCCAGCAGCTTGGGGTCCGGACAGGGCGATTCACCCCTCCACTTT.

This clone has a handful of counts. This sequence joins TRBV15 and TRBJ1-2; D is uncertain. Trimming shortened V by 1 base and J by 8 bases, and 8 bases separated the two germline ends. The CDR3 runs to 12 residues. Germline CDR1 is LNHNV and CDR2 is YYDKDF (reference sequence). CDR3 nucleotide sequence: TGTGCCACCAGCAGAGGAGGGTCCGGCTACACCTTC. Its translation is CATSRGGSGYTF.

V usage is TRBV5-1 and J usage is TRBJ1-1; 7 nucleotides line up with TRBD1. V was clipped by 6 bases and J by 4 bases; unmatched bases: 9. This CDR3 contains 14 residues. CDR1 is SGHRS and CDR2 is YFSETQ in the germline V gene. The CDR3 DNA reads as TGCGCCAGCAACGATCAAGGGGGCATCACTGAAGCTTTCTTT. Translating gives CASNDQGGITEAFF.

V usage is TRBV2 and J usage is TRBJ2-5, with D perhaps TRBD2 (5 bases). V was cut by 8 bases and J by 5 bases, with 12 bases left in between. This CDR3 spans 12 amino acids. CDR1 and CDR2 from the germline V gene are SNHLY and FYNNEI. The CDR3 protein is CASSVPGETQYF. The DNA of the CDR3 is TGTGCCAGCTCCGTCCCGGGGGAGACCCAGTACTTC.

As regards this clone: Its ends do not fully match the called genes, so a read error is possible. This chain links TRBV7-7 with TRBJ2-1; 11 bases agree with TRBD2. The germline gives CDR1 SSHAT, CDR2 FNYEAQ (reference sequence). The CDR3 is 15 residues long. Written as DNA, the CDR3 is TGTGCTAGCAGCTTAATAGCGGGAGGGCCGGGAGAGCAGTTCTTC. Translating gives CASSLIAGGPGEQFF.

This sequence joins TRBV29-1 and TRBJ2-2, with D maybe TRBD1 (5 bases). The V gene's germline CDR1 is SQVTM and CDR2 ANQGSEA. V was shortened by 7 bases and J by 6 bases, with 18 bases between the two germline ends. This CDR3 contains 14 residues. The CDR3 loop is CSAKVQGEAGELFF. CDR3 coding DNA: TGCAGCGCAAAGGTCCAGGGCGAAGCCGGGGAGCTGTTTTTT.

The chain carries TRBV30 and TRBJ1-5; D gene uncertain. CDR3 size: 11 residues. V shed 5 bases and J shed 7 bases, with 9 bases lying between them. Looked up from germline, CDR1 is GTSNPN and CDR2 is SVGIG (reference sequence). CDR3 bases: TGTGCCTGGTCCAACACCCAGCCCCAGCATTTT. Amino acids: CAWSNTQPQHF.